This T cell receptor beta chain is from a study of regulatory T cells in long-lasting Graves disease. Sample time point: persistent/refractory GD, antithyroid drugs over 5 years with positive TRAb. PBMC-derived RNA was used for the TCR library. Points on this clonotype: No antigen is known for it.

Relying on iRepertoire HTBI primers and Arm-PCR of CDR3 regions, the team built TCR beta libraries. TCRdb analysed the multiplex PCR reads with MiXCR anew, one entry per CDR3 protein. The sample shows roughly 490,000 distinct CDR3 sequences, around a fifth of them seen only once. Germline CDR1 reads LNHDA; CDR2 reads SQIVND (reference sequence). The V segment lost 7 bases and the J segment 3 bases; nucleotides outside the gene matches: 4. The CDR3 runs 14 residues. Whole-study results and caveats: TCR diversity was lower in persistent Graves' patients (versus newly diagnosed ones). The analysis examined peripheral blood only and excluded thyroid tissue.

The origin of this receptor is a female donor with Graves disease. Source: peripheral blood mononuclear cells (PBMCs), taken when the disease was refractory, from a patient treated with antithyroid drugs. The chain recombines TRBV19 with TRBJ1-3; 9 bases align to TRBD1. The CDR3: CASTRDRDGNTIYF. The CDR3, as DNA: TGTGCCAGTACCCGGGACAGGGATGGAAACACCATATATTTT.